Presented here are 30 T cell receptor beta chains from one specimen sequenced in a study of T cell clonality in common variable immunodeficiency. Assay: immunoSEQ multiplex PCR; the TCRdb copy retains only in-frame clones and omits some. The repertoire yields 25,000 to 35,000 clones, none seen only once; the top ten contain 3.5% to 5.5%. The sample was peripheral blood mononuclear cells. The receptors were gathered from a person aged 18-70 years in good health.

This clone has a count of ten or more. The CDR3 end is not reached by the read, which stops 3 residues before it; the germline J gene fills it in. The genes are TRBV19 and TRBJ2-7, with TRBD2 matching 8 bases. CDR3 length: 16 residues. From germline, CDR1 is LNHDA and CDR2 SQIVND (reference sequence). J was trimmed by 0 bases and V by 1 base; bases with no gene match: 5. The CDR3 spells CASSIGSGTSSYEQYF. Incomplete CDR3 DNA: TGTGCCAGTAGTATAGGCTCAGGGACTAGCTCCTACGAG.

Comment on this clone: The observed sequence ends 3 residues before the CDR3 terminus, with the missing tail filled in from the germline J gene. This chain connects TRBV19 to TRBJ1-1, with 7 bases that match TRBD1. V was pared by 5 bases and J by 5 bases, with 5 bases of the junction left unmatched. Germline V lookup: CDR1 LNHDA, CDR2 SQIVND (reference sequence). The CDR3 is 13 amino acids. CDR3 bases read: TGTGCCAGTAGTGTTTCAGGGGGGACTGAA. Amino acid sequence: CASSVSGGTE. The whole CDR3 protein reads CASSVSGGTEAFF.

The sample holds many counts of this clone. The CDR3 is cut off 3 residues early in the read; its end comes from the germline J gene. The gene calls are TRBV5-6 and TRBJ2-3; D is unresolved. The CDR3 length is 13 residues. Germline CDR1 and CDR2: SGHDT and YYEEEE. V lost 2 bases, J lost 6 bases, and 10 bases lay in between. The CDR3 loop is CASSFSRVDTQYF. Partial CDR3 DNA: TGTGCCAGCAGCTTTTCGCGAGTCGATACG.

This clone was detected many times. The sequenced fragment ends 3 residues before the CDR3 boundary, so the rest is inferred from the germline J gene. The chain recombines TRBV28 with TRBJ2-5; perhaps TRBD1 as D (5 bases). Germline V lookup: CDR1 MDHEN, CDR2 SYDVKM. CDR3 size: 13 residues. Between the trimmed V and J ends, which lost 7 bases and 5 bases, there was a span of 14 bases. The CDR3 loop reads CASTLPGRETQYF. Incomplete CDR3 DNA: TGTGCCAGCACCTTACCAGGGCGCGAGACC.

Many counts were recorded for this clone. Read sequence stops 3 residues before the CDR3 end, and the germline J gene provides the missing end. The rearrangement joins TRBV20-1 to TRBJ1-2; D is unclear. CDR1 and CDR2 from the germline V gene are DFQATT and SNEGSKA (reference sequence). This CDR3 region has 13 residues. CDR3 sequence reads: CSALTTIDGGYTF. The CDR3 DNA, read in part, is TGCAGTGCTCTTACAACGATCGACGGGGGC.

This clone was seen ten or more times. Read data end 3 residues before the CDR3 end; the end is taken from the germline J gene. This sequence joins TRBV6-1 and TRBJ1-6; D perhaps matches TRBD1 (5 bases). The CDR3 has 16 residues. The germline V gene encodes CDR1 MNHNS and CDR2 SASEGT. Trimming took off 4 bases at V and 6 bases at J, with 16 bases between the two ends. The CDR3: CASSAYQGNSNSPLHF. Incomplete CDR3 DNA: TGTGCCAGCAGTGCTTATCAGGGTAACAGTAATTCACCC.

This clone was counted many times. The read stops 3 residues short of the end of the CDR3; the missing end is completed from the germline J gene. V usage is TRBV7-6 and J usage is TRBJ2-2, with D unresolved. With 6 bases removed from V and 5 bases from J, the gap between germline ends came to 4 bases. The CDR3 sequence is 11 residues long. The germline gives CDR1 SGHVS, CDR2 FNYEAQ. CDR3 residues: CASRLTGELFF. CDR3 bases read: TGTGCCAGCAGACTAACCGGGGAG.

This clone has a count of ten or more. The CDR3 end is not reached by the read, which stops 3 residues before it; the germline J gene fills it in. The chain has TRBV18 and TRBJ2-3; D is ambiguous. The CDR3 spans 14 residues. The germline CDR1 and CDR2 sequences are KGHSH and LQKENI. Trimming left V 1 base short and J 0 bases short, with 5 bases between. CDR3: CASSPRASTDTQYF. CDR3 bases read: TGTGCCAGCTCACCACGCGCTAGCACAGATACG.

In regard to this clone: The CDR3 goes on 3 residues after the read ends, and that part is filled in from the germline J gene. V and J are TRBV6-1 and TRBJ1-1; no clear D gene. Trimming cost V 3 bases and J 0 bases, with 8 bases left between them. Germline loops: CDR1 MNHNS, CDR2 SASEGT. This CDR3 region has 14 residues. The sequenced part of the CDR3 DNA is TGTGCCAGCAGTGATATACAGATGAACACTGAA. Translating gives CASSDIQMNTE. The whole CDR3 protein reads CASSDIQMNTEAFF.

At least ten counts were recorded for this clone. The read terminates 3 residues before the CDR3 end, so the remaining end is supplied by the germline J gene. This chain uses TRBV12-5 with TRBJ2-1, with TRBD2 matching over 12 bases. V was clipped by 7 bases and J by 6 bases; unmatched bases: 4. Germline V CDR1 and CDR2: LGHNT, FRNRAP. This CDR3 contains 14 residues. CDR3 protein: CASAGTSGLNEQFF. CDR3 DNA, as far as it was read: TGTGCTAGTGCCGGGACTAGCGGGCTCAATGAG.

This clone was observed many times. The read is 3 residues too short to cover the CDR3 end, so that end is filled in from the germline J gene. V usage is TRBV5-1 and J usage is TRBJ2-7; 12 positions match TRBD2. The CDR3 is 15 amino acids. The V gene's germline CDR1 is SGHRS and CDR2 YFSETQ. V lost 0 bases, J lost 3 bases, and 1 base stayed unmatched. The covered CDR3 bases are TGCGCCAGCAGCTTGGGGACTAGCGGGAACTACGAG. Translation: CASSLGTSGNYE. The whole CDR3 protein is CASSLGTSGNYEQYF.

This clone is labeled as medium-sized. Coverage ceases 3 residues before the CDR3 finishes, and the germline J gene fills in the end. V usage is TRBV20-1 and J usage is TRBJ2-7; 8 positions match TRBD1. In germline, CDR1 is DFQATT, CDR2 SNEGSKA (reference sequence). Trimming at V came to 3 bases and at J to 3 bases, leaving 1 base not matched to a gene. This CDR3 spans 12 amino acids. CDR3 bases read: TGCAGTGCTAGGGACAGGGACTACGAG. Translating it yields CSARDRDYE. The whole CDR3 protein reads CSARDRDYEQYF.

For this clone: Coverage ceases 3 residues before the CDR3 finishes, and the germline J gene fills in the end. The chain uses TRBV11-3 and TRBJ2-1; 7 bases agree with TRBD2. V lost 4 bases and J lost 5; bases outside the gene matches: 8. This CDR3 is 15 amino acids long. Germline lookup yields CDR1 SGHNT and CDR2 YENEEA. This CDR3 reads CASSSLAGRHNEQFF. The DNA read from the CDR3 is TGTGCCAGCAGCTCGTTAGCGGGCCGACACAATGAG.

The table lists this clone with many counts. The junction differs from germline at one of its ends, possibly a read error. The read finishes 3 residues shy of the CDR3 end, and the germline J gene is used to complete it. The chain couples TRBV2 to TRBJ1-2, with 8 bases fitting TRBD1. From germline, CDR1 is SNHLY and CDR2 FYNNEI. The CDR3 runs to 13 residues. CDR3 bases read: TGTGCCAGCAGGGACAGGGATAACTCTGGC. The encoded protein is CASRDRDNSG. The whole CDR3 protein reads CASRDRDNSGYTF.

This clone was observed many times. The sequenced fragment ends 3 residues before the CDR3 boundary, so the rest is inferred from the germline J gene. V is TRBV5-4 and J is TRBJ2-2; D is perhaps TRBD1 (6 bases). The CDR3 loop spans 14 amino acids. Germline CDR1 reads SGHNT; CDR2 reads YYREEE (reference sequence). The CDR3 spells CASRRGGTNEKLFF. Partial CDR3 DNA: TGTGCCAGCCGACGAGGGGGAACTAATGAAAAG.

This clone was counted a few times. The CDR3 extends 3 residues past the end of the read, so its final part is completed from the germline J gene. The chain couples TRBV30 to TRBJ2-4; 8 bases fit TRBD1. This CDR3 has 17 amino acids. Germline values: CDR1 GTSNPN, CDR2 SVGIG (reference sequence). Incomplete CDR3 DNA: TGTGCCTGGAGTGTTTCGGCAGGGGGCTCCCTTAACTATGGT. As protein: CAWSVSAGGSLNYG. The CDR3 in its entirety is CAWSVSAGGSLNYGQYF.

In this sample, this clone turned up many times. The observed sequence ends 3 residues before the CDR3 terminus, with the missing tail filled in from the germline J gene. V and J are TRBV20-1 and TRBJ2-5; 8 nucleotides agree with TRBD2. This CDR3 comprises 15 residues. With 6 bases clipped from V and 5 bases from J, the junction kept 14 bases outside the gene matches. Germline V CDR1 and CDR2: DFQATT, SNEGSKA (reference sequence). CDR3 sequence: CSAGASGSGGETQYF. The covered CDR3 bases are TGCAGTGCAGGGGCTAGCGGGTCCGGCGGGGAGACC.

This clone showed up many times. The read ends 3 residues before the CDR3 terminus; that terminus is restored from the germline J gene. The V and J genes are TRBV5-4 and TRBJ1-1, with D tentatively TRBD1 (6 bases). Germline loops: CDR1 SGHNT, CDR2 YYREEE (reference sequence). The CDR3 consists of 14 residues. Trimming stripped 4 bases from V and 1 base from J, with 11 bases between. This CDR3 is CASSEGVSNTEAFF. CDR3 DNA (partial): TGTGCCAGCAGCGAGGGGGTTTCGAACACTGAA.

This clone was detected a few times. The read gets to within 3 residues of the CDR3 end, and the germline J gene fills in the rest. The J gene is TRBJ2-5, the V gene TRBV7-9, with 8 bases matching TRBD1. Germline V CDR1 and CDR2: SEHNR, FQNEAQ (reference sequence). With V trimmed by 6 bases and J by 4 bases, 7 bases remained unmatched. This CDR3 is built from 14 residues. CDR3 DNA (partial): TGTGCCAGCAGTTCGACCGGGACAGGAGAGACC. It specifies CASSSTGTGET. The full-length CDR3 reads as CASSSTGTGETQYF. The whole variable domain, remainder taken from reference TRBV7-9 and TRBJ2-5, is DTGVSQNPRHKITKRGQNVTFRCDPISEHNRLYWYRQTLGQGPEFLTYFQNEAQLEKSRLLSDRFSAERPKGSFSTLEIQRTEQGDSAMYLCASSSTGTGETQYFGPGTRLLVL.

This clone was detected many times. The observed sequence ends 3 residues before the CDR3 terminus, with the missing tail filled in from the germline J gene. This chain uses TRBV7-2 with TRBJ1-1; tentatively, D is TRBD1 (5 bases). CDR3 size: 13 residues. The germline gives CDR1 SGHTA, CDR2 FQGNSA. Trimming left V 6 bases short and J 4 bases short, with 12 bases between. CDR3 bases read: TGTGCCAGCAGTACAGGCCGTGGCACTGAA. Translation gives CASSTGRGTE. The CDR3 as a whole reads CASSTGRGTEAFF.

In its sample, this clone was seen many times. The CDR3 end falls 3 residues outside the read, so it is completed with the germline J gene. This chain links TRBV30 with TRBJ2-2, with TRBD1 matching over 8 bases. Looked up from germline, CDR1 is GTSNPN and CDR2 is SVGIG (reference sequence). This CDR3 region has 15 residues. V lost 0 bases to trimming and J lost 4 bases; unmatched junction nucleotides: 4. The part of the CDR3 DNA that was read is TGTGCCTGGAGTGTAAGGACAGGGCTCACCGGGGAG. Its translation: CAWSVRTGLTGE. The full CDR3 protein is CAWSVRTGLTGELFF. Full variable domain (missing parts from reference TRBV30 and TRBJ2-2): SQTIHQWPATLVQPVGSPLSLECTVEGTSNPNLYWYRQAAGRGLQLLFYSVGIGQISSEVPQNLSASRPQDRQFILSSKKLLLSDSGFYLCAWSVRTGLTGELFFGEGSRLTVL.

Worth noting for this clone: The read comes to an end 3 residues before the CDR3 does, leaving the germline J gene to fill in the end. This chain connects TRBV10-2 to TRBJ2-7; TRBD1 agrees at 8 bases. V shed 4 bases and J 6 bases; nucleotides not matched to a gene: 2. Germline CDR1 is WSHSY and CDR2 is SAAADI. CDR3 size: 12 residues. The covered CDR3 bases are TGCGCCAGCAGTGTTGACAGGGGCGAG. It specifies CASSVDRGE. The complete CDR3 reads CASSVDRGEQYF.

In this sample, this clone turned up many times. Read sequence stops 3 residues before the CDR3 end, and the germline J gene provides the missing end. This rearrangement joins TRBV6-1 to TRBJ1-5; 9 nucleotides align to TRBD1. This CDR3 region has 15 residues. Per germline, CDR1 MNHNS and CDR2 SASEGT. CDR3 protein: CASSEVGTGYEPQHF. CDR3 DNA (partial): TGTGCCAGCAGTGAAGTTGGGACAGGGTACGAACCC.

This clone is categorized as medium-sized (0.01 to 0.1%). The read ends 3 residues shy of where the CDR3 ends; the end is completed using the germline J gene. This rearrangement joins TRBV5-4 to TRBJ2-1, with 14 bases lining up with TRBD2. Losses at the gene ends were 2 bases for V and 9 bases for J; bases not matched to a gene: 1. Germline V gives CDR1 SGHNT, CDR2 YYREEE (reference sequence). The CDR3 has 14 amino acids. Incomplete CDR3 DNA: TGTGCCAGCAGCTTCGGGACTAGCGGGAGTGAG. This sequence encodes CASSFGTSGSE. The whole CDR3 protein is CASSFGTSGSEQFF.

In this sample, this clone turned up many times. The read terminates 3 residues before the CDR3 end, so the remaining end is supplied by the germline J gene. The rearrangement uses TRBV20-1 and TRBJ2-3; 9 bases align to TRBD2. The germline gives CDR1 DFQATT, CDR2 SNEGSKA (reference sequence). The CDR3 loop spans 14 amino acids. V lost 1 base, J lost 6 bases, and 5 bases stayed unmatched. The CDR3 DNA, read in part, is TGCAGTGCTAGAGTTCTAGCGGGAAGGGATACG. Translating it yields CSARVLAGRDT. The complete CDR3 sequence is CSARVLAGRDTQYF.

This clone was seen at least ten times. The sequence runs out 3 residues before the end of the CDR3; the remainder is reconstructed from the germline J gene. The J gene is TRBJ1-1, the V gene TRBV19; 7 bases agree with TRBD1. This CDR3 region has 15 residues. Germline V lookup: CDR1 LNHDA, CDR2 SQIVND (reference sequence). With V trimmed by 4 bases and J by 6 bases, 11 bases remained unmatched. The part of the CDR3 DNA that was read is TGTGCCAGTAGTACTTACCCAACAGGGGAGGCTGAA. Translation: CASSTYPTGEAE. The whole CDR3 reads CASSTYPTGEAEAFF.

This clone has just a few counts. The CDR3 end lies 3 residues beyond the end of the read and is filled in from the germline J gene. The V call is TRBV18, the J call TRBJ2-1; D possibly corresponds to TRBD1 (6 bases). This CDR3 comprises 14 residues. Germline values: CDR1 KGHSH, CDR2 LQKENI. Trimming shortened V by 2 bases and J by 4 bases, and 9 bases separated the two germline ends. The sequenced CDR3 bases are TGTGCCAGCTCACCAGCAGGGACATACAATGAG. Protein sequence: CASSPAGTYNE. The complete CDR3 reads CASSPAGTYNEQFF.

A note on this clone: The read ends 3 residues before the CDR3 terminus; that terminus is restored from the germline J gene. The chain is built from TRBV5-1 and TRBJ2-1; D gene uncertain. CDR1 and CDR2 from the germline V gene are SGHRS and YFSETQ. This CDR3 comprises 19 residues. Trimming stripped 4 bases from V and 2 bases from J, with 25 bases between. The CDR3 spells CASSLNDNWFRLAYNEQFF. The CDR3 DNA, read in part, is TGCGCCAGCAGCCTGAACGATAATTGGTTTCGGTTGGCCTACAATGAG.

About this clone itself: The read terminates 3 residues ahead of where the CDR3 ends, so the germline J gene completes it. The chain couples TRBV30 to TRBJ1-2; perhaps TRBD1 as D (5 bases). The germline gives CDR1 GTSNPN, CDR2 SVGIG (reference sequence). CDR3 length: 12 amino acids. Trimming shortened V by 5 bases and J by 5 bases, and 12 bases separated the two germline ends. The CDR3 is CAWSFGGYGYTF. The part of the CDR3 DNA that was read is TGTGCCTGGTCCTTTGGGGGGTATGGC.

This clone has a count of ten or more. The CDR3 extends 3 residues past the end of the read, so its final part is completed from the germline J gene. This sequence joins TRBV5-4 and TRBJ2-3, with 9 bases identical to TRBD1. This CDR3 has 16 residues. V lost 0 bases to trimming and J lost 6 bases; unmatched junction nucleotides: 8. Germline CDR1 and CDR2: SGHNT and YYREEE (reference sequence). This chain's CDR3 is CASSLGQGVSLDTQYF. The DNA read from the CDR3 is TGTGCCAGCAGCTTGGGACAGGGGGTGAGTCTGGATACG.